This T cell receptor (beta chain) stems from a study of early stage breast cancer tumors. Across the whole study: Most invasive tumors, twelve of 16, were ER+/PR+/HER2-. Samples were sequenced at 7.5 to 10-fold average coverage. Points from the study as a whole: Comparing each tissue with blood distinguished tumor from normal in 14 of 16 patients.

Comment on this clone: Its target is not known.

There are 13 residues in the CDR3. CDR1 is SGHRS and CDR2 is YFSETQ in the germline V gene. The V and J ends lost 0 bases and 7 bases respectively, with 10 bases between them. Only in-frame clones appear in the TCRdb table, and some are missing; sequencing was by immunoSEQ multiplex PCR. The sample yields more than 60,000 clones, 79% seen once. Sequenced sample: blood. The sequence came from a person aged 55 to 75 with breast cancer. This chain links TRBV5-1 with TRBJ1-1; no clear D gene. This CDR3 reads CASSLDRDDEAFF. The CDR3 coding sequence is TGCGCCAGCAGCTTGGACAGAGACGATGAAGCTTTCTTT. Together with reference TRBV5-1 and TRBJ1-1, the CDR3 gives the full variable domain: KAGVTQTPRYLIKTRGQQVTLSCSPISGHRSVSWYQQTPGQGLQFLFEYFSETQRNKGNFPGRFSGRQFSNSRSEMNVSTLELGDSALYLCASSLDRDDEAFFGQGTRLTVV.